The clone carrying this T cell receptor beta chain was recorded only once. Authors' analysis steps: Researchers report that nucleated cell counts were estimated from reference gene primer amplification. Assay used: immunoSEQ multiplex PCR; TCRdb lists only in-frame clones, some missing. The V and J calls and the clone size are those of that table, but D and trimming were determined from the DNA. The sample contains 98,000 or so clones, around 82% of which appear only once. There are 16 residues in the CDR3. From germline, CDR1 is MNHEY and CDR2 SVGAGI. Trimming removed 2 bases from V and 3 bases from J; junction bases left unmatched: 6. The data belong to a study of blood T cell repertoires in COVID-19. About the research overall: The United States, Italy and Spain provided the acute and convalescent COVID-19 samples. The cDNA or gDNA used as material had been derived from T cells, B-cell-depleted T cells, or PBMCs.

The genes are TRBV6-5 and TRBJ2-7, with TRBD2 matching 11 bases. This sequence originates from a man between 60 and 75 years old with acute or convalescent COVID-19. The sequencing sample was made of peripheral blood. The CDR3 reads CASSYGTSGLLYEQYF. In DNA, the CDR3 is TGTGCCAGCAGTTACGGGACTAGCGGACTCCTCTACGAGCAGTACTTC.